The rows below give T cell receptor beta chains drawn from one sample of a study of CD8+ T cells in alopecia areata. Method: immunoSEQ multiplex PCR; TCRdb's copy keeps in-frame clones and lacks some. The data contain more than 200,000 clones, around two fifths of them seen just once; the ten biggest clones take up 2% to 3%. This specimen consisted of CD4+ T cells sorted from blood, obtained between weeks 36 and 40, from a patient treated with tofacitinib. Receptors originate from a human donor with alopecia areata. Each CDR3 is given with its conserved first and last residue. A D gene is named only where the DNA matches it firmly. A clone size is listed for some rows: how often the clone was seen (once, few, many), or a class if it is expanded.

size,D,V,J,DNA,CDR3
few,TRBD1,TRBV7-2,TRBJ2-7,TGTGCCAGCAGCTTACAGGACAGGGCCTACGAGCAGTACTTC,CASSLQDRAYEQYF
few,-,TRBV28,TRBJ1-1,TGTGCCAGCAGTCTCCAAACACGTGAAGCTTTCTTT,CASSLQTREAFF
-,-,TRBV7-9,TRBJ1-5,TGTGCCAGCAGCTTCGGTGGGGATCAGCCCCAGCATTTT,CASSFGGDQPQHF
few,TRBD1,TRBV10-3,TRBJ1-5,TGTGCCATCAGTGACACAGGGGGCAATCAGCCCCAGCATTTT,CAISDTGGNQPQHF
once,-,TRBV5-6,TRBJ2-3,TGTGCCAGCAGCGCAACACAGCTTGGAATCACAGATACGCAGTATTTT,CASSATQLGITDTQYF
-,-,TRBV29-1,TRBJ1-1,TGCAGCGTTGATTGGATAGACACTGAAGCTTTCTTT,CSVDWIDTEAFF
few,-,TRBV28,TRBJ2-7,TGTGCCAGCAGGGGGCTCCACTACGAGCAGTACTTC,CASRGLHYEQYF
-,-,TRBV5-1,TRBJ2-1,TGCGCCAGCACGACTAGGCCCCCACCCAATGAGCAGTTCTTC,CASTTRPPPNEQFF
few,-,TRBV6-5,TRBJ1-1,TGTGCCAGCAGTGGCAATGCGTTTTGGGGCTCTGAAGCTTTCTTT,CASSGNAFWGSEAFF
-,-,TRBV28,TRBJ2-5,TGTGCCAGCAGTTTAAGCGGGCTGGGCAAAGAGACCCAGTACTTC,CASSLSGLGKETQYF
few,TRBD1,TRBV27,TRBJ2-7,TGTGCCAGCAGTACACGGACAGGGGTGTACGAGCAGTACTTC,CASSTRTGVYEQYF
-,TRBD1,TRBV5-1,TRBJ2-5,TGCGCCAGCAGCCCGATGGACAGGGGAGACCAAGAGACCCAGTACTTC,CASSPMDRGDQETQYF
-,-,TRBV5-1,TRBJ1-1,TGCGCCAGCAGCTTGGGATTCTTTACAGGGATGAACACTGAAGCTTTCTTT,CASSLGFFTGMNTEAFF
-,-,TRBV4-2,TRBJ2-1,TGTGCCAGCAGCCAAGATAGGGGGACTCACAATGAGCAGTTCTTC,CASSQDRGTHNEQFF
few,-,TRBV7-7,TRBJ2-5,TGTGCTAGCAGCAGGGTACCGAGTTTGAAGGAGACCCAGTACTTC,CASSRVPSLKETQYF
-,-,TRBV2,TRBJ2-6,TGTGCCAGCAGTGAAGCGAAAGTCGGGGGGCCCTTCTCTGGGGCCAACGTCCTGACTTTC,CASSEAKVGGPFSGANVLTF
-,TRBD1,TRBV9,TRBJ2-5,TGTGCCAGCAGCTATGGGACAGACCAAGAGACCCAGTACTTC,CASSYGTDQETQYF
-,-,TRBV14,TRBJ2-4,TGTGCCAGCAGCCAAGATGATCTAGCCAAAAACATTCAGTACTTC,CASSQDDLAKNIQYF
few,-,TRBV7-9,TRBJ1-3,TGTGCCAGCAGGAGGGGATCGGGGTACAACTCTGGAAACACCATATATTTT,CASRRGSGYNSGNTIYF
few,-,TRBV5-1,TRBJ1-2,TGCGCCAGCAGCCTCGGAGGGAACTATGGCTACACCTTC,CASSLGGNYGYTF
few,-,TRBV2,TRBJ2-3,TGTGCCAGCAGTGGTCAGGGTTTAGGTACGCAGTATTTT,CASSGQGLGTQYF
-,TRBD2,TRBV7-3,TRBJ2-1,TGTGCCAGCAGCTCCGTAGCGGGCATCTCCTACAATGAGCAGTTCTTC,CASSSVAGISYNEQFF
few,TRBD2,TRBV7-2,TRBJ2-3,TGTGCCAGCAGCCTGGCTAGCGGGAGGGTTACAGATACGCAGTATTTT,CASSLASGRVTDTQYF